Presented here are 9 T cell receptor beta chains from one specimen sequenced in a study of T cell changes during pregnancy in multiple sclerosis. This table comes from immunoSEQ multiplex PCR, and its TCRdb copy is limited to in-frame clones, with some not included. The repertoire holds 40,000 to 45,000 clones, with approximately 89% as singletons. Sample: CD4+ T cells from peripheral blood mononuclear cells, taken in the first trimester of pregnancy. The receptors originated from a female donor with multiple sclerosis, enrolled in a pregnancy study.

The rearrangement joins TRBV28 to TRBJ2-7; tentative D call: TRBD2 (5 bases). The CDR3 loop spans 13 amino acids. Germline V gene lookup returns CDR1 MDHEN and CDR2 SYDVKM. V shed 3 bases and J shed 3 bases, with 9 bases lying between them. The CDR3 here is CASSFTADYEQYF. For the CDR3, the DNA is TGTGCCAGCAGTTTTACAGCGGACTACGAGCAGTACTTC.

V gene TRBV6-1 combines with J gene TRBJ1-2; D uncertain. CDR3 size: 15 residues. Trimming removed 2 bases at V and 4 bases at J, with 14 bases between. Germline loops: CDR1 MNHNS, CDR2 SASEGT. CDR3 sequence (DNA): TGTGCCAGCAGTGAAACGTCGTTGGCAGGCTATGGCTACACCTTC. Translated, it gives CASSETSLAGYGYTF.

V and J are TRBV11-3 and TRBJ2-1; a weak D match, TRBD1 (6 bases). Germline V gene sequence: CDR1 SGHNT, CDR2 YENEEA. The CDR3 runs to 11 residues. V shed 3 bases and J shed 10 bases, with 7 bases lying between them. DNA of the CDR3: TGTGCCAGCAGCTTGGACAGCGAGCAGTTCTTC. It encodes CASSLDSEQFF.

The V gene is TRBV28, the J gene TRBJ2-7; D is unclear. The CDR3 runs to 13 residues. Per germline, CDR1 MDHEN and CDR2 SYDVKM. V lost 3 bases to trimming and J lost 5 bases, with 11 bases between them. The DNA for the CDR3 is TGTGCCAGCAGTTTCGGGTTTCTCGACGAGCAGTACTTC. It is translated as CASSFGFLDEQYF. Together with reference TRBV28 and TRBJ2-7, the CDR3 gives the full variable domain: DVKVTQSSRYLVKRTGEKVFLECVQDMDHENMFWYRQDPGLGLRLIYFSYDVKMKEKGDIPEGYSVSREKKERFSLILESASTNQTSMYLCASSFGFLDEQYFGPGTRLTVT.

The V call is TRBV5-6, the J call TRBJ2-3, with D possibly TRBD1 on 6 matching bases. Deletions cut 1 base from V and 2 bases from J, with 14 bases between. Germline CDR1 is SGHDT and CDR2 is YYEEEE. CDR3 length equals 16 residues. The CDR3 sequence is CASSLTTGQHTDTQYF. The CDR3 DNA is TGTGCCAGCAGCTTGACGACAGGTCAGCACACAGATACGCAGTATTTT.

The chain combines TRBV19 with TRBJ2-1, with D unclear. CDR1 is LNHDA and CDR2 is SQIVND in the germline V gene (reference sequence). With 1 base removed from V and 7 bases from J, the gap between germline ends came to 17 bases. This CDR3 has 16 residues. The chain's CDR3 is CASSIASPASANEQFF. CDR3 DNA sequence: TGTGCCAGTAGTATAGCGTCCCCGGCCAGCGCGAATGAGCAGTTCTTC. Combining the CDR3 with reference TRBV19 and TRBJ2-1 gives the whole variable domain DGGITQSPKYLFRKEGQNVTLSCEQNLNHDAMYWYRQDPGQGLRLIYYSQIVNDFQKGDIAEGYSVSREKKESFPLTVTSAQKNPTAFYLCASSIASPASANEQFFGPGTRLTVL.

The rearrangement joins TRBV28 to TRBJ2-7; 9 bases are a match to TRBD1. Germline-derived CDR1 and CDR2 are MDHEN and SYDVKM. This CDR3 is built from 15 residues. Trimming took 5 bases from V and 5 from J; bases not matched to a gene: 10. The CDR3 region has the DNA TGTGCCAGCAGTCCGAGGGGACAGGGTAGAAACGAGCAGTACTTC. Translation gives CASSPRGQGRNEQYF.

The CDR3 reads CASSKKDTEETQYF. The CDR3 DNA is TGTGCCAGCAGCAAAAAGGACACCGAAGAGACCCAGTACTTC. The V gene is TRBV21-1, the J gene TRBJ2-5; TRBD1 was called by the table and not checked on the DNA. TRBV21-1 counts as a pseudogene. CDR3 size: 14 residues.

The rearrangement joins TRBV5-1 to TRBJ2-1; a weak D match, TRBD2 (6 bases). The CDR3 is 16 residues long. Germline loops: CDR1 SGHRS, CDR2 YFSETQ. V was shortened by 0 bases and J by 4 bases, with 14 bases between the two germline ends. The CDR3 spells CASSLEASEGYNEQFF. CDR3 coding DNA: TGCGCCAGCAGCTTGGAGGCTAGCGAAGGATACAATGAGCAGTTCTTC.